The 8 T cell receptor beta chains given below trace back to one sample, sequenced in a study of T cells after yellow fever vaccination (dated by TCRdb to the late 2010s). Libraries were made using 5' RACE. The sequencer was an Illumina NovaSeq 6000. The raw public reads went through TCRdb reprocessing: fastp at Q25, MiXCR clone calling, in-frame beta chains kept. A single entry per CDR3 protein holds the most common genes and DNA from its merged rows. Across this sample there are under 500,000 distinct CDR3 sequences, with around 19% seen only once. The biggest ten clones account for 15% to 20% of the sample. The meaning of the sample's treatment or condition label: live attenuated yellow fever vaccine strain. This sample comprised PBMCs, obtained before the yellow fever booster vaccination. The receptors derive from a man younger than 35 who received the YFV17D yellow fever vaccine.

CDR3: CASSLPSGGSDTQYF. The CDR3 DNA follows: TGCGCCAGCAGCTTGCCTAGCGGGGGATCAGATACGCAGTATTTT. This chain connects TRBV5-1 to TRBJ2-3; 10 bases match TRBD2. CDR3 length equals 15 residues. Trimming at V came to 1 base and at J to 4 bases, leaving 3 bases not matched to a gene. Germline V lookup: CDR1 SGHRS, CDR2 YFSETQ.

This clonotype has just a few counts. DNA of the CDR3: TGCAGCGTTGCGGGACAGGGGGCCGCCGGGGAGCTGTTTTTT. Protein sequence: CSVAGQGAAGELFF. This rearrangement joins TRBV29-1 to TRBJ2-2; 12 bases agree with TRBD1. The germline gives CDR1 SQVTM, CDR2 ANQGSEA. The junction had 3 bases not matched to a gene; V was cut back by 4 bases and J by 6 bases. This CDR3 has 14 residues.

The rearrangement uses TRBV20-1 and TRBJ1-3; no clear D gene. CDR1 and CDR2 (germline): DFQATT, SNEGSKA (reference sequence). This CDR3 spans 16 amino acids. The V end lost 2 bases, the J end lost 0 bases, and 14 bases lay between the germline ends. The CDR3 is CSARPTMRFSGNTIYF. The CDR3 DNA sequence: TGCAGTGCTAGACCGACTATGAGATTCTCTGGAAACACCATATATTTT.

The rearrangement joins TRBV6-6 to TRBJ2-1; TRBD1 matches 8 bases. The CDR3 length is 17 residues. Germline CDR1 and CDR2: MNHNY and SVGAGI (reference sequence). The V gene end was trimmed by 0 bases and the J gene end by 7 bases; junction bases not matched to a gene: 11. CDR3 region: CASSYSVGRDRHNEQFF. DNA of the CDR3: TGTGCCAGCAGTTACTCGGTTGGTAGGGACAGGCATAATGAGCAGTTCTTC.

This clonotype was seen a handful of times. CDR3 in DNA: TGTGCCAGCAGCAAAGAGGGGGGAGGAACTGAAGCTTTCTTT. Its protein is CASSKEGGGTEAFF. J is TRBJ1-1 and V is TRBV21-1; TRBD1 reflects the table's D call only, with no check against the DNA. TRBV21-1 counts as a pseudogene. This CDR3 has 14 residues.

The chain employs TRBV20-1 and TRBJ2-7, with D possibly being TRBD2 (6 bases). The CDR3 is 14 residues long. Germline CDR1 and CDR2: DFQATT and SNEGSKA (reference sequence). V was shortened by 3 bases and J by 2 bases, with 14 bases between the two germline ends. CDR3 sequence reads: CSASAGRLPYEQYF. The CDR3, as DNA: TGCAGTGCTAGCGCGGGGAGATTACCCTACGAGCAGTACTTC.

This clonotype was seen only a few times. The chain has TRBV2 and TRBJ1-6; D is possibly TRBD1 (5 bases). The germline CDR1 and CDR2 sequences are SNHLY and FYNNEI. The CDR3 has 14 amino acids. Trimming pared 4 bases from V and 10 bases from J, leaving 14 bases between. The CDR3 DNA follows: TGTGCCAGCAGTGGACAGCTCTGGGGATCACCCCTCCACTTT. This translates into CASSGQLWGSPLHF.

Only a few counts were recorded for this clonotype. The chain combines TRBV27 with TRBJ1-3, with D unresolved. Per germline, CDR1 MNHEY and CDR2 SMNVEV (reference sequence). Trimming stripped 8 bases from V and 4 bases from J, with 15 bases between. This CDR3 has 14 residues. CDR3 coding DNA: TGTGCCAGCGTTCTTAGGGTGCAAGGAAACACCATATATTTT. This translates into CASVLRVQGNTIYF.